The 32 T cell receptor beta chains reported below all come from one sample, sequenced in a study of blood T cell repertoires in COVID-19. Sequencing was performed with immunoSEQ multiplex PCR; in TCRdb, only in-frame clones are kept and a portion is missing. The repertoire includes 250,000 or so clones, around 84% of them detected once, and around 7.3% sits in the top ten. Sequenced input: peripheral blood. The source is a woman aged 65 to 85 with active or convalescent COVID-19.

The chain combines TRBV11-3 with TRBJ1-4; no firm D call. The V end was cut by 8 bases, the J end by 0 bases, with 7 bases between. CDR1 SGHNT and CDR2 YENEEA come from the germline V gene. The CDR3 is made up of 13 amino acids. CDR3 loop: CASPVTTNEKLFF. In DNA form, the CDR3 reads TGTGCCAGCCCAGTGACAACTAATGAAAAACTGTTTTTT.

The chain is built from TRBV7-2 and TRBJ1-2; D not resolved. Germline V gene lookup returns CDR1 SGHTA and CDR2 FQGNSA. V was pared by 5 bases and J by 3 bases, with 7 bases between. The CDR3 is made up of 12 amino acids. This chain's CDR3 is CASSPDYYGYTF. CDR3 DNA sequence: TGTGCCAGCAGCCCAGATTACTATGGCTACACCTTC. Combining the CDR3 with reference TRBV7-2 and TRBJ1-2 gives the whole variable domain GAGVSQSPSNKVTEKGKDVELRCDPISGHTALYWYRQSLGQGLEFLIYFQGNSAPDKSGLPSDRFSAERTGGSVSTLTIQRTQQEDSAVYLCASSPDYYGYTFGSGTRLTVV.

CDR3 sequence reads: CASSESSSGGANEQFF. Here the CDR3 DNA reads TGCGCCAGCAGTGAGTCCAGTAGCGGGGGGGCAAATGAGCAGTTCTTC. The chain employs TRBV10-1 and TRBJ2-1; TRBD2 matches at 11 bases. Per the germline V gene, CDR1 is WNHNN and CDR2 is SYGVQD (reference sequence). V lost 0 bases, J lost 7 bases, and 5 bases stayed unmatched. The length of the CDR3 is 16 residues.

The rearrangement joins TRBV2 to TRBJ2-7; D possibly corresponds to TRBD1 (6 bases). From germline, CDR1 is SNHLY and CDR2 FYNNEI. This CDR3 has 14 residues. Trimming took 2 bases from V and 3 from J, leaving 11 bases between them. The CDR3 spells CASSEQGLNYEQYF. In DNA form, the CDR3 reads TGTGCCAGCAGTGAACAGGGGCTGAACTACGAGCAGTACTTC.

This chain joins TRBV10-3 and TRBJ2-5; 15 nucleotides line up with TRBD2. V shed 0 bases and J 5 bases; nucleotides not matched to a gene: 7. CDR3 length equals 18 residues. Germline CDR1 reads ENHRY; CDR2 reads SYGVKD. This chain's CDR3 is CAISESRTSGGASETQYF. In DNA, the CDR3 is TGTGCCATCAGTGAGTCCCGGACTAGCGGGGGGGCCAGCGAGACCCAGTACTTC.

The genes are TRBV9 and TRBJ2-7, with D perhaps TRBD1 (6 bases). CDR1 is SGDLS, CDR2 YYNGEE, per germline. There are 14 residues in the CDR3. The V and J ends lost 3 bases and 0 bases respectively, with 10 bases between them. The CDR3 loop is CASSAGTISYEQYF. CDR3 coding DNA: TGTGCCAGCAGCGCTGGGACAATCTCCTACGAGCAGTACTTC.

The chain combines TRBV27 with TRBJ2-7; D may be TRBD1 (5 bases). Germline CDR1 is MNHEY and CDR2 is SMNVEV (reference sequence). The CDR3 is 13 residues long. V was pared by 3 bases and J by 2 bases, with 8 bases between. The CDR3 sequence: CASSFKGTYEQYF. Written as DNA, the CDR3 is TGTGCCAGCAGTTTTAAGGGGACCTACGAGCAGTACTTC.

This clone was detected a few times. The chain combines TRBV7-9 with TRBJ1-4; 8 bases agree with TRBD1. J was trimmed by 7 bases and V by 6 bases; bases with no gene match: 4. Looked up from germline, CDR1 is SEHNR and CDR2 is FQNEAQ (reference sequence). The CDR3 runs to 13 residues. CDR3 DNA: TGTGCCAGCAGTCCAGGACAGGGTGAAAAACTGTTTTTT. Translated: CASSPGQGEKLFF.

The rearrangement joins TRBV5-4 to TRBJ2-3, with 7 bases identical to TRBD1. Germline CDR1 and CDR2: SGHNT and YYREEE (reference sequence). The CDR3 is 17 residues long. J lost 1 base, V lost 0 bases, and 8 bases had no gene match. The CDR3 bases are TGTGCCAGCAGCTTGGTTACAGGGGTGATGGGCACAGATACGCAGTATTTT. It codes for CASSLVTGVMGTDTQYF. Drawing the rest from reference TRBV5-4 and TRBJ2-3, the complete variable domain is ETGVTQSPTHLIKTRGQQVTLRCSSQSGHNTVSWYQQALGQGPQFIFQYYREEENGRGNFPPRFSGLQFPNYSSELNVNALELDDSALYLCASSLVTGVMGTDTQYFGPGTRLTVL.

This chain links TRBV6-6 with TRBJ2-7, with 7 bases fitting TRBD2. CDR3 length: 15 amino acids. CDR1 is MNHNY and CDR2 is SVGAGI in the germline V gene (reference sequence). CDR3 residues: CASRPQAGFSYEQYF. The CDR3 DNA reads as TGTGCTTCTCGACCCCAAGCGGGGTTCTCCTACGAGCAGTACTTC.

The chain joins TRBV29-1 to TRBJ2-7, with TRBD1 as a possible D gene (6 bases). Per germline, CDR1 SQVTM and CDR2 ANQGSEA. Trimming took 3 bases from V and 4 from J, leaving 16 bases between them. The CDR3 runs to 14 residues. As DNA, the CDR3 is TGCAGCGTTGATCGGGCTGGGCAGGGGTACGAGCAGTACTTC. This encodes CSVDRAGQGYEQYF.

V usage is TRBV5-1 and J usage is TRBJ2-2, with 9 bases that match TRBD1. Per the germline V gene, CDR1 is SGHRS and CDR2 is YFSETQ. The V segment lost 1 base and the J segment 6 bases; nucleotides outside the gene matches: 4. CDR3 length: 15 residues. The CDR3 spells CASSLTQGASGELFF. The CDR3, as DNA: TGCGCCAGCAGCTTGACACAGGGGGCGTCCGGGGAGCTGTTTTTT.

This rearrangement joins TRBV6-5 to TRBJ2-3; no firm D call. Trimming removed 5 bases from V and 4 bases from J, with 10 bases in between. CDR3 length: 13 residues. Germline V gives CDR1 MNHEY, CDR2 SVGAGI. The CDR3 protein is CASSPGRPDTQYF. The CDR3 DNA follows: TGTGCCAGCAGTCCGGGTCGCCCAGATACGCAGTATTTT.

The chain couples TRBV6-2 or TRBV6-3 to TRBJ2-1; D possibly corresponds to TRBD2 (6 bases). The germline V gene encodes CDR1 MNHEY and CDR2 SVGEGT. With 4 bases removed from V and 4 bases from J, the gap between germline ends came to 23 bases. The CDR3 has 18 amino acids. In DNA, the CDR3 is TGTGCCAGCAGTTTCAGCCGCCTAGCGTCCGGCGGGTACAATGAGCAGTTCTTC. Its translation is CASSFSRLASGGYNEQFF.

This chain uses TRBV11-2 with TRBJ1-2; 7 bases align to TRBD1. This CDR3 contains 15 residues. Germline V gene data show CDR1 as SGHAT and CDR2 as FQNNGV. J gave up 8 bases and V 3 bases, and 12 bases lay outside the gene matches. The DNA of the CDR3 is TGTGCCAGCAGCTTTGGTATGACCAGGGGGAACGGCTACACCTTC. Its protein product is CASSFGMTRGNGYTF.

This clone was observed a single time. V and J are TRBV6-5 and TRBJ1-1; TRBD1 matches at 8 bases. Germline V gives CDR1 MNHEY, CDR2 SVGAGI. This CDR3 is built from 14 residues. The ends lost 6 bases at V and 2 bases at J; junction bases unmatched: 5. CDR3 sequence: CASRDTGGNTEAFF. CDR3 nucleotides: TGTGCCAGCAGGGATACAGGGGGTAACACTGAAGCTTTCTTT.

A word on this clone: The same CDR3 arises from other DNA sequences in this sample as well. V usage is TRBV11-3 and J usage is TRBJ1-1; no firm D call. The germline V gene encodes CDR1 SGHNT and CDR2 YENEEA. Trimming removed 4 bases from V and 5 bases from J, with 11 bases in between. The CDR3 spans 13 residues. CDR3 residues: CASSSAAVTEAFF. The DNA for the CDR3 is TGTGCCAGCAGCTCGGCCGCGGTTACTGAAGCTTTCTTT.

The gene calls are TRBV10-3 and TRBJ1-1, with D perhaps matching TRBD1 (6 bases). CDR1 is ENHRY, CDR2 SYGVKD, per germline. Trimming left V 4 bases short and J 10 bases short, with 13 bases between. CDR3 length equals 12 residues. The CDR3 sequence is CAISGAGAGAFF. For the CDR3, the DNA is TGTGCCATCAGTGGGGCAGGGGCGGGAGCTTTCTTT.

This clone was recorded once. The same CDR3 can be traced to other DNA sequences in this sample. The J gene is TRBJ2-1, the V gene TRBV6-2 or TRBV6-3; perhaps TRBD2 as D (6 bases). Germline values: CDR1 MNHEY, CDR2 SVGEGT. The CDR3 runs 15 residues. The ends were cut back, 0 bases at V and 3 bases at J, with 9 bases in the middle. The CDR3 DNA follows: TGTGCCAGCAGTTACTCGGGGGGAAGCTACAATGAGCAGTTCTTC. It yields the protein CASSYSGGSYNEQFF.

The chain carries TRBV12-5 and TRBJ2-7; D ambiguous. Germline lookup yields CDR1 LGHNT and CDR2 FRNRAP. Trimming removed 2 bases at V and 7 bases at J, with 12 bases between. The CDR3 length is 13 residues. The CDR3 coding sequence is TGTGCTAGTGGTTTGCCCCCAAGAGAGGAGCAGTACTTC. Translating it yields CASGLPPREEQYF.

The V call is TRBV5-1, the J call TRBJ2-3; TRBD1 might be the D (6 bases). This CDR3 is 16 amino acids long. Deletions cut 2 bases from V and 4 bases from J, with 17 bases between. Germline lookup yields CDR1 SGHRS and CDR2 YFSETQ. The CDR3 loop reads CASSFLRQGSADTQYF. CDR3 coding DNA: TGCGCCAGCAGCTTCCTGAGGCAGGGGAGCGCAGATACGCAGTATTTT.

This CDR3 is CASSLWSQSGYTF. As DNA, the CDR3 is TGTGCCAGCAGCTTATGGAGCCAGTCTGGCTACACCTTC. J is TRBJ1-2 and V is TRBV13; D call uncertain. This CDR3 region has 13 residues. Deletions cut 2 bases from V and 7 bases from J, with 11 bases between. CDR1 PRHDT and CDR2 FYEKMQ come from the germline V gene (reference sequence).

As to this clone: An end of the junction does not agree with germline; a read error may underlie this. CDR3 DNA: TGTGCCACCAGTGCGGCCCGGGGTGAGCAGTTCTTC. This gives the protein CATSAARGEQFF. The chain uses TRBV6-2 or TRBV6-3 and TRBJ2-1; D is possibly TRBD2 (5 bases). CDR1 is MNHEY and CDR2 is SVGEGT in the germline V gene. The CDR3 runs 12 residues.

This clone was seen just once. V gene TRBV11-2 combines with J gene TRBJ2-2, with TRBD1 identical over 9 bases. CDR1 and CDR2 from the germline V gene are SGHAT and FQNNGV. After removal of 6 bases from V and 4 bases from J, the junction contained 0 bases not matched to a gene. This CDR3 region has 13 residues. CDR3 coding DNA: TGTGCCAGCAGGACAGGGGGCACCGGGGAGCTGTTTTTT. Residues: CASRTGGTGELFF.

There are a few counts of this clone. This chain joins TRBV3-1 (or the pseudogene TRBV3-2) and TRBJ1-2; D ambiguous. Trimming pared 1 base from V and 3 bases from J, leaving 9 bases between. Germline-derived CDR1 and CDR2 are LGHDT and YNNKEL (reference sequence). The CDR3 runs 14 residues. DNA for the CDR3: TGTGCCAGCAGCCAAGGCAGGAACCACTATGGCTACACCTTC. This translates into CASSQGRNHYGYTF.

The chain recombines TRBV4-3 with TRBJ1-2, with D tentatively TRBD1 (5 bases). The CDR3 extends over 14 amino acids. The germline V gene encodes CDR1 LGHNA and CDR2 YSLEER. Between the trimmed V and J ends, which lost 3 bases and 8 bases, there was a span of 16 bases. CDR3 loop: CASSQEGRGSGYTF. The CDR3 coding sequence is TGCGCCAGCAGCCAGGAGGGCCGGGGGAGCGGCTACACCTTC.

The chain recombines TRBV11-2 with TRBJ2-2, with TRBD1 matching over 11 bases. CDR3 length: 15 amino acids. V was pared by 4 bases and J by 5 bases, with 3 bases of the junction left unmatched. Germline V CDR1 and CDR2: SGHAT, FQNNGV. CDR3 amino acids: CASSWGQGGTGELFF. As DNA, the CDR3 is TGTGCCAGCAGCTGGGGACAGGGGGGGACCGGGGAGCTGTTTTTT.

The CDR3 DNA follows: TGTGCCAGCAGCCTCCCTCGGACCGGGGAGCTGTTTTTT. Protein sequence: CASSLPRTGELFF. This chain links TRBV11-3 with TRBJ2-2, with D unclear. The germline V gene has CDR1 SGHNT and CDR2 YENEEA. There are 13 residues in the CDR3. V was cut by 5 bases and J by 5 bases, with 9 bases left in between.

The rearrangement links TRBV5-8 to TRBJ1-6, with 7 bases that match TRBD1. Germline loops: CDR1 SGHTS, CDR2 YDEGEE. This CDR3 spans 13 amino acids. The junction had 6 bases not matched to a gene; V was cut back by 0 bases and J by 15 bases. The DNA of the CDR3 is TGTGCCAGCAGCTTGGGCGGACAGGCACTCCTCCACTTT. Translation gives CASSLGGQALLHF.

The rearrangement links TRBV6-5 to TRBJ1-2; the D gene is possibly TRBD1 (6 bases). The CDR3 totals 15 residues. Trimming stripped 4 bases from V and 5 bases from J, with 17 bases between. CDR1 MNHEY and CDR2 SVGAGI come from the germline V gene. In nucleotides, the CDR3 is TGTGCCAGCAGTTCTCCCCCCAGGGGTGGATATGGCTACACCTTC. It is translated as CASSSPPRGGYGYTF.

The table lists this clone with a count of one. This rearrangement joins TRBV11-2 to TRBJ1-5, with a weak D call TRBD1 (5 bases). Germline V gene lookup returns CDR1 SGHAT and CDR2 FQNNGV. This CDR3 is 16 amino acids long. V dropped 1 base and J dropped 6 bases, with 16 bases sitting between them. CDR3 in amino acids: CASSLAPARVPQPQHF. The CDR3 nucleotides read TGTGCCAGCAGCTTAGCCCCTGCCAGGGTCCCTCAGCCCCAGCATTTT.

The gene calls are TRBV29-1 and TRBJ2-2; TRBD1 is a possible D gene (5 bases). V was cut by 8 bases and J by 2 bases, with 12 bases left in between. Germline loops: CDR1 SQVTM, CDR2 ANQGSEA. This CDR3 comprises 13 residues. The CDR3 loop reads CSTWTPNTGELFF. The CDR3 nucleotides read TGCAGCACTTGGACACCCAACACCGGGGAGCTGTTTTTT.